The TCR beta chain under discussion was sequenced for a study of OX40 agonist ivuxolimab in advanced cancers. Only in-frame clones appear in the TCRdb table, and some are missing; sequencing was by immunoSEQ multiplex PCR. This sample has about 58,000 clones, with roughly nine tenths found just once. People who had autoimmune disease history or systemic immunosuppression were excluded. Germline V CDR1 and CDR2: MNHEY, SVGAGI. The CDR3 length is 15 residues. With 5 bases clipped from V and 4 bases from J, the junction kept 9 bases outside the gene matches. Sequenced material: CD4+ or CD8+ T cells sorted from blood, taken in a trial of the OX40 agonist ivuxolimab. This chain joins TRBV6-5 and TRBJ1-2; 8 bases align to TRBD1. The clonotype was recovered from an adult with an advanced solid tumor such as melanoma, head and neck, liver or kidney cancer. CDR3 protein: CASSLRQGKGYGYTF. DNA of the CDR3: TGTGCCAGCAGTCTTCGACAGGGGAAAGGCTATGGCTACACCTTC.